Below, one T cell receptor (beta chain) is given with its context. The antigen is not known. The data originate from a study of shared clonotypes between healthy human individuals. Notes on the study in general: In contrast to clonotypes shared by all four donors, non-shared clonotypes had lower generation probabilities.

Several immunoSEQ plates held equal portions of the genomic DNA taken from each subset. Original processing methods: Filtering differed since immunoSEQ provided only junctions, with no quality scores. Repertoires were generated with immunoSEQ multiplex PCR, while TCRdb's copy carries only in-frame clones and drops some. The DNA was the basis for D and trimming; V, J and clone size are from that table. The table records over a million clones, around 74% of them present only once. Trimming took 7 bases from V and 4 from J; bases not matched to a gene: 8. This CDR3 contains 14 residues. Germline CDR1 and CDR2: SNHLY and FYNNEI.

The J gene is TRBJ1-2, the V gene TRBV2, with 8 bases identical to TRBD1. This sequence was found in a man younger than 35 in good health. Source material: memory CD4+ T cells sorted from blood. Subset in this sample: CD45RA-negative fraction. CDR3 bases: TGTGCCAGCAAAGCCGAAGACAGGGGCTATGGCTACACCTTC. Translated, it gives CASKAEDRGYGYTF. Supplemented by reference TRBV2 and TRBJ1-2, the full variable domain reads EPEVTQTPSHQVTQMGQEVILRCVPISNHLYFYWYRQILGQKVEFLVSFYNNEISEKSEIFDDQFSVERPDGSNFTLKIRSTKLEDSAMYFCASKAEDRGYGYTFGSGTRLTVV.